This T cell receptor beta chain originates from a study of T cell repertoires in cytomegalovirus infection. The CDR3 has 14 residues. Unmatched junction bases numbered 4, after V lost 2 bases and J lost 3 bases. Per the germline V gene, CDR1 is SGHRS and CDR2 is YFSETQ. TCRdb re-called the reads with MiXCR, one entry per CDR3 protein. The sample has 250,000 to 300,000 distinct CDR3 sequences, over 15% seen once. Sequencing used CD8+ T cells from PBMCs. This chain joins TRBV5-1 and TRBJ2-7; TRBD2 aligns across 8 bases. The clonotype originates from a human donor in good health (CMV status not recorded). Some clones in this sample may be carry-over from other donors' samples. CDR3 protein: CASSFRGGDYEQYF. The CDR3 DNA is TGCGCCAGCAGCTTCCGGGGGGGAGACTACGAGCAGTACTTC.